This T cell receptor (beta chain) was sequenced in a study of blood T cell repertoires in COVID-19. Looking at the study overall: Collection of acute and convalescent COVID-19 samples took place in the United States, Italy and Spain. From T cells, B-cell-depleted T cells, or PBMCs came the material, which was cDNA or gDNA.

Original handling: Reference gene primer amplification in the assay estimated nucleated cell counts. The protocol was immunoSEQ multiplex PCR, while the TCRdb copy is restricted to in-frame clones and leaves out a portion. That table furnishes V, J and clone size, whereas the DNA furnished D and trimming. The sample lists under 200,000 clones; roughly 84% were seen once. CDR3 length: 14 residues. Trimming removed 4 bases at V and 5 bases at J, with 15 bases between. Germline values: CDR1 PRHDT, CDR2 FYEKMQ (reference sequence). This receptor was taken from a woman of 80 years or more with acute or convalescent COVID-19. What was sequenced was peripheral blood. The chain carries TRBV13 and TRBJ2-7, with a tentative D call TRBD2 (5 bases). The CDR3 here is CASSSGRGGNEQYF. The CDR3 DNA reads TGTGCCAGCAGCTCCGGACGGGGTGGGAACGAGCAGTACTTC. The full variable domain, rest sourced from reference TRBV13 and TRBJ2-7, is AAGVIQSPRHLIKEKRETATLKCYPIPRHDTVYWYQQGPGQDPQFLISFYEKMQSDKGSIPDRFSAQQFSDYHSELNMSSLELGDSALYFCASSSGRGGNEQYFGPGTRLTVT.